The entry that follows covers one T cell receptor (beta chain) sequence. Its antigen specificity is not known. These data originate in a study of T cells expressing NK-cell markers (TCRdb year 2020). At the level of the whole study: About 8 donors provided sorted CD3+CD56+NKG2C+, CD3+CD56+NKG2C- and CD3+CD56-NKG2C+ T-cell subsets, whose TCR beta-chain repertoires were profiled. Seven of the eight sequenced donors were HCMV-seropositive and one was HCMV-seronegative. The eight sequenced donors were randomly selected healthy volunteers, three men and five women. The libraries were sequenced on Illumina HiSeq 2000/2500, MiSeq or NextSeq, producing 2 x 150 bp reads.

Here is what the overall study found, with its caveats: It remained unclear whether the expanded NKG2C-expressing T cell clones were specific for HCMV antigens. For 6 or 7 donors, the dominant CD3+CD56+NKG2C+ clonotypes were among the top 10 CD8+ clonotypes and accounted for roughly 1.0-8% of CD8+ T cells. Those dominant clonotypes were again the most abundant among CD3+CD56-NKG2C+ cells in a few donors, at about 28.3-65%.

HCMV-specific IgG was detected in serum with a commercial ELISA kit to determine HCMV serostatus. Ficoll density gradient centrifugation was used to isolate peripheral blood mononuclear cells from blood. Sequenced using an Illumina HiSeq 2000. The TCR beta cDNA libraries were made using 5'RACE template switching, a step that added both a universal primer site and unique molecular identifiers. cDNA synthesis was primed from the TCR beta constant segment, followed by two successive PCR amplification steps. The published analysis was carried out like this. Reads were demultiplexed and grouped by UMI with MIGEC, and clonotypes were assembled and quantified with MiTCR. To exclude erroneous sequences, any TCR cDNA sequence not supported by at least two reads was discarded. The tcR package was used for downstream repertoire analysis, and clonotypes were matched across fractions by CDR3 nucleotide sequence plus V segment. VDJmatch was used to annotate antigen specificity against VDJdb, with one amino acid substitution in CDR3 permitted. Following TCRdb reprocessing, every CDR3 protein sequence forms one entry, and DNA is not provided. In this record, the V and J calls reflect TCRdb's handling and not the investigators' own analysis. The table for this sample shows a few hundred thousand distinct CDR3 sequences. Approximately 0.41% of the sample lies in the top ten.

Including cysteine and phenylalanine, the CDR3 has 12 amino acids. There is no recorded DNA. Based on the germline V gene, the CDR1 and CDR2 sequences are LGHNT and FRNRAP. Rearrangement joined TRBV12-5 to TRBJ1-1. Material: blood T cells: a sorted CD56 or NKG2C T cell subset, CD4+ or CD8+ T cells, or bulk PBMC T cells (not recorded which). The TCR originated in a man younger than 35 in good health. Donor details come from another sample of the same person, matched by shared clones. CDR3 loop: CASGPLGNEAFF.